This TCR beta chain was obtained from a study of neurological immune-mediated disorders. Unsorted libraries were prepared from 2 million PBMCs that had been stored at -80 C. Synthesis of cDNA used 5'RACE (with 10-nucleotide random UMIs). MiXCR, applied by TCRdb to the 5' RACE reads, yields one record per CDR3 protein. This table has roughly 80,000 distinct CDR3 sequences, roughly 18% appearing once. Study conclusions and caveats: Healthy controls had more TCR clonal expansion than multiple sclerosis, which showed the least, whereas HTLV-1-associated myelopathy showed the most. Expanded clones shared no identical CDR3 amino acid sequences across subjects, which suggested private TCR-beta repertoires in all groups.

The germline gives CDR1 SQVTM, CDR2 ANQGSEA. Deletions cut 6 bases from V and 11 bases from J, with 22 bases between. The CDR3 has 13 residues. Concerning this clonotype itself: Its antigen is undetermined.

The TCR originated in a woman in her 40s in good health. This chain connects TRBV29-1 to TRBJ1-1; weak D call: TRBD1 (5 bases). Sequencing was done on a sample of PBMCs. In DNA, the CDR3 is TGCAGCGTCCATCTTACGAAGGACACTAAGGCTTTCTTT. This gives the protein CSVHLTKDTKAFF.